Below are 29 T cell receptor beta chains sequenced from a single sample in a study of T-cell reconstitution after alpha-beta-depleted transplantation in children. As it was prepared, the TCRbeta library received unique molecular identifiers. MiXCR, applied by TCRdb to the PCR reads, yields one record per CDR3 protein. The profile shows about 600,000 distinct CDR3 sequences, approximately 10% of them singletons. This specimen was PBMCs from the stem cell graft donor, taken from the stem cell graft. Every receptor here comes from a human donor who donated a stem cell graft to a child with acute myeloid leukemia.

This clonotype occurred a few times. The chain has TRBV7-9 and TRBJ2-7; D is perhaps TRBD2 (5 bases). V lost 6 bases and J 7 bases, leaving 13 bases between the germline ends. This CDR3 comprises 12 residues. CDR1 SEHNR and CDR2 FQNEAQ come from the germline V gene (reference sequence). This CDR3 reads CASRDLYGEQYF. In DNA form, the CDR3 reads TGTGCCAGCAGGGACTTATATGGGGAGCAGTACTTC.

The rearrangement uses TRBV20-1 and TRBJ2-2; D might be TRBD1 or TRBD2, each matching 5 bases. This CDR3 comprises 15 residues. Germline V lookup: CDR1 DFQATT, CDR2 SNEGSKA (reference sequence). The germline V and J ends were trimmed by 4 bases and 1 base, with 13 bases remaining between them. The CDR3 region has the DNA TGCAGTGCTAAAACCGGGACCTTGAACACCGGGGAGCTGTTTTTT. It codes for CSAKTGTLNTGELFF.

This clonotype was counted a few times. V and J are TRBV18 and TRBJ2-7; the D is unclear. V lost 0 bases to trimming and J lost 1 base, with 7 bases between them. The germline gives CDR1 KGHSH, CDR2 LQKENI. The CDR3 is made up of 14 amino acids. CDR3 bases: TGTGCCAGCTCACCACCTTACCTGTCCTACGAGCAGTACTTC. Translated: CASSPPYLSYEQYF.

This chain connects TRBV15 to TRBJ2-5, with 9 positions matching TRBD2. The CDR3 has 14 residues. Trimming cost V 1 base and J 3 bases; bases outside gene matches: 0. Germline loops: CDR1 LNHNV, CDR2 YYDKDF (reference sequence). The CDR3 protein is CATSRGLAEETQYF. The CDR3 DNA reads TGTGCCACCAGCAGAGGACTAGCGGAAGAGACCCAGTACTTC.

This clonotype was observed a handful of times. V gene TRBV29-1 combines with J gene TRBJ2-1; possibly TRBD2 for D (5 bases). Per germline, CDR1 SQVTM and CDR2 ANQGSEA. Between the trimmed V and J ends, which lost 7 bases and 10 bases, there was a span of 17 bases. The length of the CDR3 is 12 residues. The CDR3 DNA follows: TGCAGCGCCGGTCGAGGGAGCGAGGAGCAGTTCTTC. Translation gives CSAGRGSEEQFF.

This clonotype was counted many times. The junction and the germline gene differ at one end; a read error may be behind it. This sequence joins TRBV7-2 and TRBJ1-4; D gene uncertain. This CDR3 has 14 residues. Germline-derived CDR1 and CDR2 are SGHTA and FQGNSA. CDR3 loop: CASSLGGYGEKLFF. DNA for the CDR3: TGTGCCAGCAGTTTAGGAGGGTACGGTGAAAAACTGTTTTTT.

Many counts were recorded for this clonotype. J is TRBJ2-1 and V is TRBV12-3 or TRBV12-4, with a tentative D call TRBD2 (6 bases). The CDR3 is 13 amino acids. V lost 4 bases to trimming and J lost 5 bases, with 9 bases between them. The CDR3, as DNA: TGTGCCAGCAGTTCACTAGCCAACAATGAGCAGTTCTTC. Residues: CASSSLANNEQFF.

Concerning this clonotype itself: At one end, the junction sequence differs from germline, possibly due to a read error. CDR3 residues: CASSSQWQYTEQFF. For the CDR3, the DNA is TGTGCCAGCAGTTCTCAGTGGCAGTACACTGAGCAGTTCTTC. The chain has TRBV6-2 or TRBV6-3 and TRBJ2-1; no definite D call. Looked up from germline, CDR1 is MNHEY and CDR2 is SVGEGT. The CDR3 extends over 14 amino acids.

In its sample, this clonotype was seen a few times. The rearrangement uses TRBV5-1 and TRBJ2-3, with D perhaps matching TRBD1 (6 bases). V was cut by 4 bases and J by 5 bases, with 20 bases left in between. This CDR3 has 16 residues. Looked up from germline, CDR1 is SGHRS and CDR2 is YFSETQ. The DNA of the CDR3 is TGCGCCAGCAGCCGGCCGGGGCCGCGAGGGGGAGATACGCAGTATTTT. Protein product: CASSRPGPRGGDTQYF.

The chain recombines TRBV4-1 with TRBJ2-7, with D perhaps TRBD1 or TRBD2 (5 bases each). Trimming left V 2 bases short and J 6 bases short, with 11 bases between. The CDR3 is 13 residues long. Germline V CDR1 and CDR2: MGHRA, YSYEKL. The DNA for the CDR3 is TGCGCCAGCAGCCAAATGGGGACGGCCGAGCAGTACTTC. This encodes CASSQMGTAEQYF.

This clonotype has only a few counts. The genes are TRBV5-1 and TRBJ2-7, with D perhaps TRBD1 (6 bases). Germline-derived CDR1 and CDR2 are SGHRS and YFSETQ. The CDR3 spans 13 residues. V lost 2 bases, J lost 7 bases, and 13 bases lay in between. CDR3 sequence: CASSFTGNLEQYF. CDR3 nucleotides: TGCGCCAGCAGCTTCACAGGGAATTTGGAGCAGTACTTC.

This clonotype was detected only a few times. The CDR3 DNA reads as TGCAGCGGCGGTACCCCCGGGAGGGCGGGGTATGAGCAGTTCTTC. Encoded protein: CSGGTPGRAGYEQFF. The chain joins TRBV29-1 to TRBJ2-1; TRBD2 agrees at 8 bases. Unmatched junction bases numbered 16, after V lost 7 bases and J lost 8 bases. The CDR3 extends over 15 amino acids. The germline gives CDR1 SQVTM, CDR2 ANQGSEA.

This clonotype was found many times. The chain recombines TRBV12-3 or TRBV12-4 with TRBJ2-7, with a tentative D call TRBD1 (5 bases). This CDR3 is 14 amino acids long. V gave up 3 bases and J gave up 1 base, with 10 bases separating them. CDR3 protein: CASSFSRASYEQYF. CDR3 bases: TGTGCCAGCAGTTTCTCCAGGGCATCCTACGAGCAGTACTTC.

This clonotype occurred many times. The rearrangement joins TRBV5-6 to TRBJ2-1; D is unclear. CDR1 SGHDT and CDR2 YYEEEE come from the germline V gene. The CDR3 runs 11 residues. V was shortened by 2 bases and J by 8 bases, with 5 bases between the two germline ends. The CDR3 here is CASSFRHEQFF. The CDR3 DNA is TGTGCCAGCAGCTTCAGGCATGAGCAGTTCTTC. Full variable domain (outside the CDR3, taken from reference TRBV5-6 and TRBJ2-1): DAGVTQSPTHLIKTRGQQVTLRCSPKSGHDTVSWYQQALGQGPQFIFQYYEEEERQRGNFPDRFSGHQFPNYSSELNVNALLLGDSALYLCASSFRHEQFFGPGTRLTVL.

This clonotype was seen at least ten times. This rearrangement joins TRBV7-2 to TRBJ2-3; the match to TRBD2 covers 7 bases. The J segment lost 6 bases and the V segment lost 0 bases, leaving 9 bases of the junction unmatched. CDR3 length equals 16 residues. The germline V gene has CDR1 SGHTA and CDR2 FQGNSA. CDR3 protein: CASSLAPWGRGDTQYF. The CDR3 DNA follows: TGTGCCAGCAGCTTAGCGCCTTGGGGGAGGGGTGATACGCAGTATTTT.

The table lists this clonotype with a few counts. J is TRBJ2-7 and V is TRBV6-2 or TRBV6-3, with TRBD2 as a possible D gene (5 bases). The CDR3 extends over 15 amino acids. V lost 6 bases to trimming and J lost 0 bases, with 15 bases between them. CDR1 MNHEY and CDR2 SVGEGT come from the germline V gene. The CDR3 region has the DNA TGTGCCAGCAGCTACGACCGGGGTGACTCCTACGAGCAGTACTTC. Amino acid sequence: CASSYDRGDSYEQYF.

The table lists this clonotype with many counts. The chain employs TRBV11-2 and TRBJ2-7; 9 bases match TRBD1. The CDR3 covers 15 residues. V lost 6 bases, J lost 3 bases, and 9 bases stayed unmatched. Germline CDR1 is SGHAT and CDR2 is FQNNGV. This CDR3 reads CASSSGTGNVYEQYF. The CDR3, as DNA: TGTGCCAGCAGTTCCGGGACAGGGAACGTCTACGAGCAGTACTTC. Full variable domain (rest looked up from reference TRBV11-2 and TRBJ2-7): EAGVAQSPRYKIIEKRQSVAFWCNPISGHATLYWYQQILGQGPKLLIQFQNNGVVDDSQLPKDRFSAERLKGVDSTLKIQPAKLEDSAVYLCASSSGTGNVYEQYFGPGTRLTVT.

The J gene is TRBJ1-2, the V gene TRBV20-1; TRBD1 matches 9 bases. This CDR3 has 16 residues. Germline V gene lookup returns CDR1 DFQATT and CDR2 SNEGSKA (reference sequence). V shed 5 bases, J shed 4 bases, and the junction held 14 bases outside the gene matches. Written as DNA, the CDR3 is TGCAGTGCTCGCCCAGGACAGGGGCCAAGCCCCTATGGCTACACCTTC. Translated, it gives CSARPGQGPSPYGYTF.

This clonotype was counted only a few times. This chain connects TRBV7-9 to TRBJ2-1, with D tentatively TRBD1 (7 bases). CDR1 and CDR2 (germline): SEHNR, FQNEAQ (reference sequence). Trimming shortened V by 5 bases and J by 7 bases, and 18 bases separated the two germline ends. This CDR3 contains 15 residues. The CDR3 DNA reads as TGTGCCAGCAGCCCACGACAGGGACTCGGGAATGAGCAGTTCTTC. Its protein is CASSPRQGLGNEQFF.

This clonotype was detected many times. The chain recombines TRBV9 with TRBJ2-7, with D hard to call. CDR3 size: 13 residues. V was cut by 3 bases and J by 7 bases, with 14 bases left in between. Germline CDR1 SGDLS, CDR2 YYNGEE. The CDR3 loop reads CASSGALSWEQYF. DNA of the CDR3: TGTGCCAGCAGCGGGGCCCTTTCTTGGGAGCAGTACTTC.

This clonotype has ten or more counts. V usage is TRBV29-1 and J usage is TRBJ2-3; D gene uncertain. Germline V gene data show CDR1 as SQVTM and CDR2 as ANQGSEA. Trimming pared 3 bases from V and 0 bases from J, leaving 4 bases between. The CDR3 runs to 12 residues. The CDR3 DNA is TGCAGCGTTGAGGACAGCACAGATACGCAGTATTTT. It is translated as CSVEDSTDTQYF.

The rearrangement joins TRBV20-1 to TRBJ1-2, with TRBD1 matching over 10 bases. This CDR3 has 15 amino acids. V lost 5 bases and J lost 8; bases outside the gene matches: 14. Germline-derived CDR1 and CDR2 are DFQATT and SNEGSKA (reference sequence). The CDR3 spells CSAGISGQGMRGYTF. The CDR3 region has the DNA TGCAGTGCTGGCATATCGGGACAGGGGATGCGGGGCTACACCTTC.

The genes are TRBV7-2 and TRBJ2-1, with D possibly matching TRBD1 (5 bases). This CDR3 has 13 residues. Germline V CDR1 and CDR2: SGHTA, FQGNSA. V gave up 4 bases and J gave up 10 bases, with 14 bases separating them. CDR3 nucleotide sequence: TGTGCCAGCAGCTCCGGGCAGGGTAGCGAGCAGTTCTTC. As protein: CASSSGQGSEQFF.

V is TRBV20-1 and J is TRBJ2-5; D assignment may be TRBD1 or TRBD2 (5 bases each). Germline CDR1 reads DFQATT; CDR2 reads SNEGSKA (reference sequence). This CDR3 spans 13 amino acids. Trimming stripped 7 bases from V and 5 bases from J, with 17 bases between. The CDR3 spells CSGWGTEGETQYF. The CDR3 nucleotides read TGCAGTGGATGGGGCACCGAGGGGGAGACCCAGTACTTC.

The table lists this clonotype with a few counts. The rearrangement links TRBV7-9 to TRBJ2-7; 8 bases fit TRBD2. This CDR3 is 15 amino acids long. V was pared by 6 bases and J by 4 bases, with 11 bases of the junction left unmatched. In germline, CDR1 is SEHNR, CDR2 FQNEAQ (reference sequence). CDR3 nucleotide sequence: TGTGCCAGCAGAGAAGCGGGGGAAGGGGGATACGAGCAGTACTTC. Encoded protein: CASREAGEGGYEQYF.

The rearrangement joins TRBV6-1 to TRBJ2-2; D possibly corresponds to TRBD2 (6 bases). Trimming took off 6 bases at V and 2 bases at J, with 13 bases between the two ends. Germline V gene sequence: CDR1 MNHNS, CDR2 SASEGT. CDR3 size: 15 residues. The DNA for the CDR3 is TGTGCCAGCAGCCGGGCGGGGTTAAACACCGGGGAGCTGTTTTTT. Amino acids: CASSRAGLNTGELFF.

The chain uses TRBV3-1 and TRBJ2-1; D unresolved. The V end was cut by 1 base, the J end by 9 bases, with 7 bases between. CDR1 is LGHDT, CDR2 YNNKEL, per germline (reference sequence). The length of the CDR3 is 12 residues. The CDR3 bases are TGTGCCAGCAGCCAAGTGAAGGGTGAGCAGTTCTTC. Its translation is CASSQVKGEQFF.

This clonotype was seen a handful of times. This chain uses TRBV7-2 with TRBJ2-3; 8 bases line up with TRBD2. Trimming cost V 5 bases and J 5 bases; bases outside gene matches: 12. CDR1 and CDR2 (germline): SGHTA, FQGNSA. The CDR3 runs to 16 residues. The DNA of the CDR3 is TGTGCCAGCAGCCCTCGGGCAGCGGGAGTGAAAGATACGCAGTATTTT. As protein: CASSPRAAGVKDTQYF.

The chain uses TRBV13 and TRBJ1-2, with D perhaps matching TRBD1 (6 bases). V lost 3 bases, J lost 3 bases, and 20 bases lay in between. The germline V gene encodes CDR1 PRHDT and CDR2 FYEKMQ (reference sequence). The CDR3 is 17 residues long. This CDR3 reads CASSFQRGASSDYGYTF. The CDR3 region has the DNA TGTGCCAGCAGCTTTCAGAGGGGGGCATCCTCTGACTATGGCTACACCTTC.